This T cell receptor beta chain was documented in a study of T cells after yellow fever vaccination. This clonotype was seen more than once but under ten times. MiXCR was run by TCRdb on the 5' RACE reads, yielding one entry per CDR3 protein. The table shows around 530,000 distinct CDR3 sequences, with about 15% occurring only once. The sample consisted of PBMCs, taken 5 days after the first yellow fever vaccination. The TCR comes from a man younger than 35 who received the YFV17D yellow fever vaccine.

CDR3 bases: TGTGCCACCAGCAGGGGGACAGGGGAGAGTGATGAGCAGTTCTTC. Translated: CATSRGTGESDEQFF. This chain uses TRBV15 with TRBJ2-1, with 10 bases aligning to TRBD1. V lost 3 bases, J lost 8 bases, and 7 bases stayed unmatched. There are 15 residues in the CDR3. Germline CDR1 LNHNV, CDR2 YYDKDF (reference sequence).